Included here is one T cell receptor beta chain sequence, with context. The clone's antigen remains unknown. No base qualities exist here, and no much larger clone lies one base off it. The immunoSEQ assay at survey resolution was used to sequence TCRbeta rearrangements from genomic DNA. Processing in the source paper ran as follows. A lowest detectable productive clonotype frequency of 2.59 x 10-5 was observed in the TCR sequencing data. Only productive TCRbeta rearrangements, defined as complete and in-frame sequences, were included in the analyses. The clonality of each sample was calculated as Simpson clonality in the immunoSEQ Analyzer version 3.0. Based on frequency, clones were grouped as very rare, small, medium, large (1-20%) or hyperexpanded (>20%). Generation probabilities were estimated with OLGA 1.2.3, V-gene circos plots were made with VDJtools, specificities were searched in VDJdb, and CDR3 motifs were identified with GLIPH. Here the immuneACCESS table is served through TCRdb, limited to in-frame sequences with V and J called. Missing clones are a known gap in these copies; in checked studies unresolved V genes cover under half, and the rest lacks a known reason. V and J calls and clone size follow that table, whereas D and trimming were derived from the DNA. Here the sample has around 33,000 clones; 69% occur a single time. Clones ranked in the top ten supply approximately 2.5% of the sample.

This sample stems from a study of STAT5B mutations in CD4+ large granular lymphocyte leukemia (dated by TCRdb to between 2021 and 2023). Some background on the complete study: Among the healthy controls, the CDR3 'QG' motif was associated with a particular HLA allele. The study compared the TCRbeta repertoires of patients with CD4+ T-cell large granular lymphocyte leukemia against the TCRbeta repertoires of healthy blood donors. Flow cytometry performed on FACSCanto II or FACSVerse showed that the purified fractions had more than 95% purity among lymphocytes. The full study reports these points: Enrichment of TRBV06-family usage was observed among the top patient clones (8/27) relative to healthy controls (2/35). Main leukemic clonotypes were private to each patient, although under 30% appeared at low frequency in other patients' non-leukemic repertoires. The data were not HLA-matched, and the relatively small sample size could explain the higher clonality seen in CD4+ compared with CD8+ T-LGLL. Compared with healthy CD4+ repertoires, CD4-sorted patient repertoires appeared more clonal, and this difference remained even after the putative leukemic clones were removed.

The healthy control group was made up of fewer than 40 blood donors, and the Finnish Red Cross blood service supplied their buffy coats. All TCR-sequenced material derived from peripheral blood: patient blood samples and healthy donor buffy coats. Peripheral blood mononuclear cells were isolated by Ficoll-Hypaque gradient centrifugation. Magnetic purification was used to isolate CD4+ cells from the buffy coats of the healthy controls. Genomic DNA was extracted using the Gentra Puregene Cell and Tissue kit, and a Qubit 2.0 fluorometer was used to quantify it. In the germline V gene, CDR1 corresponds to SGHRS and CDR2 to YFSETQ. V loses 4 bases, J loses 1 base, and the germline ends lie 11 bases apart. Taken from cysteine to phenylalanine, the CDR3 has 14 residues. Only the CDR3 DNA stays, 42 bases, in frame from base 1.

Recombination connected TRBV5-1 to TRBJ1-1; the D segment could be TRBD1, given 6 matching bases. The sequencing sample was made of CD4+ T cells from blood buffy coats. The receptor's source is a human donor in good health. The sequence in DNA is TGCGCCAGCAGCCCCCAGGGGCGGAACACTGAAGCTTTCTTT. This gives the protein CASSPQGRNTEAFF.